This T cell receptor beta chain was sequenced during a study of cytomegalovirus exposure and HLA in healthy donors. Both 60 Vbeta primers and 13 Jbeta primers went into the PCR. Using immunoSEQ multiplex PCR, the repertoire was profiled, and TCRdb retains in-frame clones only, with some absent. This sample yields some 200,000 clones, of which roughly 80% are seen a single time; approximately 3.9% belongs to the top ten. The sequence was collected from a man aged 50-59 years in good health and CMV-seronegative. Sequencing used PBMCs.

The CDR3 nucleotides are TGTGCCAGCAGTTTAAAGGGCCAGGGGGCCTACGAGCAGTACTTC. This encodes CASSLKGQGAYEQYF. The V call is TRBV27, the J call TRBJ2-7; TRBD1 matches 7 bases. Per germline, CDR1 MNHEY and CDR2 SMNVEV (reference sequence). The junction had 6 bases not matched to a gene; V was cut back by 2 bases and J by 2 bases. CDR3 length: 15 residues.